Listed below are T cell receptor beta chains from one sample, sequenced in a study of OX40 agonist ivuxolimab in advanced cancers. This table comes from immunoSEQ multiplex PCR, and its TCRdb copy is limited to in-frame clones, with some not included. In the table there are around 69,000 clones, over 75% of which are singletons. Sequencing used CD4+ or CD8+ T cells sorted from blood, obtained in a trial of the OX40 agonist ivuxolimab. The source of these receptors is an adult with an advanced solid tumor such as melanoma, head and neck, liver or kidney cancer. CDR3s include the opening cysteine and the closing phenylalanine or tryptophan. A D gene is named only where the DNA matches it firmly. Clone size is stated in some rows and not others, as once, few, many or a class when expanded.

j_call,clone_size,cdr3_length,d_call,v_call,cdr3_aa,cdr3_nt
TRBJ1-1,.,14,.,TRBV7-8,CASSLVGSGTEAFF,TGTGCCAGCAGCTTAGTGGGGAGCGGGACTGAAGCTTTCTTT
TRBJ2-5,.,11,.,TRBV5-6,CASSLKETQYF,TGTGCCAGCAGCTTGAAAGAGACCCAGTACTTC
TRBJ2-5,.,14,TRBD1,TRBV6-5,CASSIDRDGETQYF,TGTGCCAGCAGTATAGACAGGGACGGAGAGACCCAGTACTTC
TRBJ1-1,few,14,TRBD1,TRBV13,CASSLLAGGTEAFF,TGTGCCAGCAGCTTATTAGCAGGGGGCACTGAAGCTTTCTTT
TRBJ1-1,.,13,.,TRBV27,CASSQYSYTEAFF,TGTGCCAGCAGCCAATACAGTTACACTGAAGCTTTCTTT
TRBJ1-1,.,15,TRBD1,TRBV4-2,CASSQIPGQYTEAFF,TGTGCCAGCAGCCAGATACCGGGACAGTACACTGAAGCTTTCTTT
TRBJ2-1,.,12,.,TRBV9,CASSVYHNEQFF,TGTGCCAGCAGTGTTTATCACAATGAGCAGTTCTTC
TRBJ1-2,once,15,.,TRBV4-3,CASSQGAGSNYGYTF,TGCGCCAGCAGCCAAGGAGCGGGGTCTAACTATGGCTACACCTTC
TRBJ2-1,.,16,.,TRBV4-1,CASSLQTSRRRDEQFF,TGCGCCAGCAGCCTCCAAACTAGCAGGAGACGGGATGAGCAGTTCTTC
TRBJ2-7,.,16,TRBD2,TRBV7-9,CASSQTPGLAIYEQYF,TGTGCCAGCAGCCAAACCCCGGGACTAGCTATCTACGAGCAGTACTTC
TRBJ2-7,.,13,.,TRBV29-1,CSVGPQGYYEQYF,TGCAGCGTGGGTCCCCAGGGATACTACGAGCAGTACTTC
TRBJ2-4,.,18,TRBD2,TRBV7-8,CASSLREREALAKNIQYF,TGTGCCAGCAGCTTAAGGGAGCGGGAGGCCCTAGCCAAAAACATTCAGTACTTC
TRBJ1-1,.,13,TRBD1,TRBV4-3,CASSLQGSTEAFF,TGCGCCAGCAGCCTACAGGGGAGCACTGAAGCTTTCTTT
TRBJ2-7,.,12,.,TRBV30,CAWSVLGNEQYF,TGTGCCTGGAGTGTACTAGGGAACGAGCAGTACTTC
TRBJ2-7,.,14,.,TRBV7-2,CASSLMTGVYEQYF,TGTGCCAGCAGCTTAATGACAGGAGTGTACGAGCAGTACTTC
TRBJ2-2,.,21,.,TRBV28,CATQNLGHRDRDPSNTGELFF,TGTGCCACCCAGAACCTAGGACACCGGGACCGAGACCCCTCGAACACCGGGGAGCTGTTTTTT
TRBJ1-6,.,14,.,TRBV27,CASSELERNSPLHF,TGTGCCAGCAGTGAGTTAGAAAGAAATTCACCCCTCCACTTT
TRBJ1-4,.,17,.,TRBV7-9,CASSSPTDSIPNEKLFF,TGTGCCAGCAGCTCTCCGACAGACTCTATCCCTAATGAAAAACTGTTTTTT
TRBJ2-1,.,14,.,TRBV7-8,CASSLNTWTNEQFF,TGTGCCAGCAGCCTTAATACATGGACAAATGAGCAGTTCTTC
TRBJ2-3,.,14,.,TRBV27,CASSSSVGVDTQYF,TGTGCCAGCAGTTCATCGGTGGGGGTAGATACGCAGTATTTT
TRBJ1-1,.,11,TRBD1,TRBV7-6,CASGQGAQAFF,TGTGCCAGCGGACAGGGGGCTCAAGCTTTCTTT
TRBJ2-1,.,16,.,TRBV5-6,CASSELSGGPGNEQFF,TGTGCCAGCAGTGAACTTAGCGGAGGTCCTGGCAATGAGCAGTTCTTC
TRBJ1-1,.,14,.,TRBV27,CASSSLGGDTEAFF,TGTGCCAGCAGTAGCCTTGGGGGGGACACTGAAGCTTTCTTT
TRBJ2-7,.,16,TRBD2,TRBV28,CASNALLAGENYEQYF,TGTGCCAGCAATGCGTTGTTAGCGGGAGAAAACTACGAGCAGTACTTC
TRBJ1-1,.,16,.,TRBV5-5,CASSRGLQFQYTEAFF,TGTGCCAGCAGCCGGGGGCTCCAATTTCAGTACACTGAAGCTTTCTTT
TRBJ2-1,.,14,TRBD1,TRBV15,CATADRGTYNEQFF,TGTGCCACTGCGGACAGGGGCACCTACAATGAGCAGTTCTTC
TRBJ2-3,.,16,.,TRBV11-2,CASSLQFRQPPDTQYF,TGTGCCAGCAGCTTACAGTTTAGACAACCCCCAGATACGCAGTATTTT
TRBJ2-3,.,13,.,TRBV4-1,CASRPVDTDTQYF,TGCGCCAGCAGGCCAGTCGACACAGATACGCAGTATTTT
TRBJ2-1,once,14,TRBD2,TRBV4-3,CASSTGTSDNEQFF,TGCGCCAGCAGCACAGGGACTAGCGACAATGAGCAGTTCTTC
TRBJ2-3,.,15,TRBD2,TRBV9,CASSVAGGGTDTQYF,TGTGCCAGCAGCGTGGCGGGAGGGGGCACAGATACGCAGTATTTT
TRBJ1-1,.,11,.,TRBV20-1,CSAIDAPEAFF,TGCAGTGCTATTGATGCCCCTGAAGCTTTCTTT
TRBJ2-7,.,12,TRBD1,TRBV5-1,CASGTGAHEQYF,TGCGCCAGCGGTACAGGGGCCCACGAGCAGTACTTC
TRBJ2-3,once,16,TRBD2,TRBV7-8,CASSSRLAGPTDTQYF,TGTGCCAGCAGCTCCCGACTAGCGGGACCCACAGATACGCAGTATTTT
TRBJ2-7,.,16,.,TRBV5-6,CASSLSAGDYSYEQYF,TGTGCCAGCAGCTTGTCGGCAGGGGATTACTCCTACGAGCAGTACTTC
TRBJ1-5,once,16,.,TRBV28,CASSGGDPHSNQPQHF,TGTGCCAGCAGTGGGGGGGATCCCCATAGCAATCAGCCCCAGCATTTT
TRBJ2-1,.,16,TRBD2,TRBV4-3,CASSQDSGGSYNEQFF,TGCGCCAGCAGCCAAGACAGCGGGGGCTCCTACAATGAGCAGTTCTTC
TRBJ2-7,.,15,.,TRBV7-3,CASSLSAGFAYEQYF,TGTGCCAGCAGCTTAAGTGCAGGGTTCGCCTACGAGCAGTACTTC
TRBJ1-5,.,14,TRBD1,TRBV6-5,CASSAGTENQPQHF,TGTGCCAGCAGCGCCGGGACAGAGAATCAGCCCCAGCATTTT
TRBJ1-1,.,13,.,TRBV2,CASKQADNTEAFF,TGTGCCAGCAAACAGGCAGACAACACTGAAGCTTTCTTT
TRBJ2-1,.,12,.,TRBV27,CASSFYRDEQFF,TGTGCCAGCAGTTTTTACCGAGATGAGCAGTTCTTC
TRBJ1-1,.,14,.,TRBV6-5,CASSYSSLAAEAFF,TGTGCCAGCAGTTACTCATCCTTGGCAGCGGAAGCTTTCTTT
TRBJ2-7,.,15,TRBD1,TRBV10-3,CAISEQGQRTYEQYF,TGTGCCATCAGTGAGCAGGGACAGAGGACCTACGAGCAGTACTTC
TRBJ1-1,once,15,.,TRBV28,CASSTSREIHTEAFF,TGTGCCAGCAGTACGTCCAGGGAGATCCACACTGAAGCTTTCTTT
TRBJ1-6,few,14,.,TRBV10-3,CAIGSGTYNSPLHF,TGTGCCATCGGGTCAGGGACGTATAATTCACCCCTCCACTTT
TRBJ1-3,.,16,.,TRBV9,CASSPETVDSGNTIYF,TGTGCCAGCAGCCCAGAAACAGTAGACTCTGGAAACACCATATATTTT
TRBJ2-3,.,12,.,TRBV9,CASSVGTDTQYF,TGTGCCAGCAGCGTAGGGACAGATACGCAGTATTTT